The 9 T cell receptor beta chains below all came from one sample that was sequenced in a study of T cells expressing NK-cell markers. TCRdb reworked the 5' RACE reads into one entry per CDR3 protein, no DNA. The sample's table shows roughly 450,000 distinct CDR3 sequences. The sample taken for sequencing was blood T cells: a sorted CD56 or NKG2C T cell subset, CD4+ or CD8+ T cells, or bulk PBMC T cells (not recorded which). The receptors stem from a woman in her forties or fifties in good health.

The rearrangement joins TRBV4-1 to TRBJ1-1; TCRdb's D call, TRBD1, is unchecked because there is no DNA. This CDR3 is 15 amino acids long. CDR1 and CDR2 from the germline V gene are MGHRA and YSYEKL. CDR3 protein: CASSQPGQGNTEAFF.

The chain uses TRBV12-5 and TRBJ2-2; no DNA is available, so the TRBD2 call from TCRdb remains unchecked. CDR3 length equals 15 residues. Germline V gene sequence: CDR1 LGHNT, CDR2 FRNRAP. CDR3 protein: CASGLETSRSGELFF.

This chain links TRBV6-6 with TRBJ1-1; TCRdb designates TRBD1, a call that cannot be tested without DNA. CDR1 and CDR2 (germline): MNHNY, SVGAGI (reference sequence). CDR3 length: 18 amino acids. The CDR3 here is CASKRSGTGWAMNTEAFF.

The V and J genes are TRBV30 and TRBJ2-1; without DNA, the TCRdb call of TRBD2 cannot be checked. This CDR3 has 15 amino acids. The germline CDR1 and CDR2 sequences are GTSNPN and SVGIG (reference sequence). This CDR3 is CAWNSPGLAYNEQFF.

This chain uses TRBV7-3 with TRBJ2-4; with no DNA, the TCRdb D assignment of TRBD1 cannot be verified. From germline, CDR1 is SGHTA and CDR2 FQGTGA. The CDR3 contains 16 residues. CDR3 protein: CASSLTGGMGKNIQYF.

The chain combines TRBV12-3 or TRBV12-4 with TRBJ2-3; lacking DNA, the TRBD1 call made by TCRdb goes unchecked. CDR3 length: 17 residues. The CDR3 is CASSKLTGTGGADTQYF.

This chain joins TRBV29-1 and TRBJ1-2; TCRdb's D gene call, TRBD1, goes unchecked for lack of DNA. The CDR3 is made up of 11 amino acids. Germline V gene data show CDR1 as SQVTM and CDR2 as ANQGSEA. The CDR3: CSAETGYGYTF.

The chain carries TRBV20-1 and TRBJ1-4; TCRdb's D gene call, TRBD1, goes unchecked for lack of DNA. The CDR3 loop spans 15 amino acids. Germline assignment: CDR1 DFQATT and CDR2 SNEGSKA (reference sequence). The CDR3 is CSARETGGGREKLFF.

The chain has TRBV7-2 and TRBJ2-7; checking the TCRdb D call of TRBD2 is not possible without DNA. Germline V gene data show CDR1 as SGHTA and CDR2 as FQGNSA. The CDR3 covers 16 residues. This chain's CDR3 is CASSQAPSGRIYEQYF.